This T cell receptor (beta chain) originates from a study of CD8 T cells in Susac syndrome. The germline V gene has CDR1 MNHNS and CDR2 SASEGT. The CDR3 loop spans 12 amino acids. V lost 8 bases, J lost 6 bases, and 10 bases lay in between. With random hexamers, reverse transcription was performed on roughly 0.5 to 1 ug of RNA. The authors amplified TCR beta CDR3 across 54 Vbeta and 13 Jbeta using immunoSEQ multiplex PCR. In TCRdb, the immunoSEQ multiplex PCR reads were re-called with MiXCR into one record per CDR3 protein. The top ten clones hold around 0.13% of a sample with around 200,000 distinct CDR3 sequences, 90% to 95% of them seen once.

This chain links TRBV6-1 with TRBJ2-2; D is unresolved. The sequenced sample consisted of CD8+ T cells from PBMCs. The TCR originated in a human donor with multiple sclerosis. CDR3 loop: CASASLAGELFF. The DNA of the CDR3 is TGTGCCAGCGCTTCCCTTGCCGGGGAGCTGTTTTTT.